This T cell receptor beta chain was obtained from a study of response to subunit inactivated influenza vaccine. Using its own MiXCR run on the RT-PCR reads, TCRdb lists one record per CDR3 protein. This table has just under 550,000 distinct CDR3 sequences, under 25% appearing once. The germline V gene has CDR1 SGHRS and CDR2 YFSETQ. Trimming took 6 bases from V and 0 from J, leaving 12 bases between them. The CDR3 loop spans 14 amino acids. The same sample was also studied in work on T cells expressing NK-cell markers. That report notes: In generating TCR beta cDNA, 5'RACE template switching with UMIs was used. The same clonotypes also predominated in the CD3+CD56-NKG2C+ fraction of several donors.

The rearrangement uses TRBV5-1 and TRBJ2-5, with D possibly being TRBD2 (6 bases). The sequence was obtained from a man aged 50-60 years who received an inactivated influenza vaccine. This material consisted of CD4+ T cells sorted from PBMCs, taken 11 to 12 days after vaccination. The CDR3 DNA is TGCGCCAGCAACGGGGGAGTGTACCAAGAGACCCAGTACTTC. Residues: CASNGGVYQETQYF.